This T cell receptor (beta chain) was recovered during a study of human T cells and chemical hapten exposure. Across the study: Predominantly women, the patients had alopecia areata, totalis or universalis. TCR yields per sample varied mostly from small pooled library volume differences.

Per the germline V gene, CDR1 is SGHTA and CDR2 is FQGNSA. V lost 5 bases to trimming and J lost 7 bases; unmatched junction nucleotides: 12. The CDR3 loop spans 15 amino acids. This clonotype was seen repeatedly, ten times or more. A single record per CDR3 protein comes from TCRdb applying MiXCR to the RACE reads. The data show approximately 400,000 distinct CDR3 sequences, about 4.4% seen once. Time point given: patch test 1, 2 weeks after DPC sensitization. As to treatment: therapeutic diphenylcyclopropenone sensitization with weekly scalp DPC. The TCR was taken from a woman in her forties or fifties with alopecia areata. Some clones in this sample may be carry-over from other donors' samples. The chain joins TRBV7-2 to TRBJ1-2; 8 bases are a match to TRBD1. The sequencing here drew on whole blood, taken in connection with sensitization to the hapten diphenylcyclopropenone (DPC). The CDR3 loop reads CASSPGTGLPSGYTF. CDR3 nucleotide sequence: TGTGCCAGCAGCCCCGGGACAGGCCTTCCTAGTGGCTACACCTTC.